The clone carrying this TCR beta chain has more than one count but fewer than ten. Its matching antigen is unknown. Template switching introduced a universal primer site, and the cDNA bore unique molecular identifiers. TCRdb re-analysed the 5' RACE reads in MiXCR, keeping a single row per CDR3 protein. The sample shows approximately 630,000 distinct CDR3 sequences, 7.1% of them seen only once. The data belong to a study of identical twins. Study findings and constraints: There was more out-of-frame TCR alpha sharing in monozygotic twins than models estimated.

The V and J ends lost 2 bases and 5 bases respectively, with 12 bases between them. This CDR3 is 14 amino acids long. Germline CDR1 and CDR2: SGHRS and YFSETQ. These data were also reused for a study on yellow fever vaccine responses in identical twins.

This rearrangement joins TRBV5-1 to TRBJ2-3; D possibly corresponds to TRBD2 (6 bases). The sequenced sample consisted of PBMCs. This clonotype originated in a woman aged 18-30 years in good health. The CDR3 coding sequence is TGCGCCAGCAGCTTAAGCGGGTTTAGAGATACGCAGTATTTT. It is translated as CASSLSGFRDTQYF.